This TCR beta chain was sequenced for a study of CD8+ T cells in alopecia areata. Study at large: Those receiving the skin were approximately 6-10-week-old female C3H/HeJ mice, whose grafts came from 6-12-month-old C3H/HeJ donors with spontaneous alopecia.

Markers including CD4, CD8alpha, NKG2D and NKG2ACE guided sorting of pooled cutaneous lymph node cells. Study-level findings and limits: It was lesional scalp, especially alopecia totalis/universalis, that showed higher clonality than normal scalp. Between patients, shared TCR sequences were less clear than in mice. This was possibly due in part to HLA diversity in the patient population.

The sequencing template was cDNA reverse transcribed from extracted RNA. The repertoire was sequenced with immunoSEQ multiplex PCR; TCRdb's copy has only in-frame clones and lacks some. This sample comprises over 250,000 clones, none seen once only. This clone was seen more than once but under ten times. Antigen specificity is unknown. The gene symbols are mouse symbols. The CDR3 is cut off 4 residues early in the read; its end comes from the germline J gene. Germline V gene data show CDR1 as GKSSPN and CDR2 as SITVG. Trimming removed 0 bases from V and 4 bases from J; junction bases left unmatched: 3. This CDR3 comprises 14 residues.

This chain joins TRBV31 and TRBJ2-1; 7 bases map to TRBD1. Sequencing was done on a sample of CD4+ T cells sorted from a lymph node. The clonotype originates from a C3H/HeJ mouse with alopecia areata. Mouse strain MHC haplotype: H2-k. CDR3 bases read: TGTGCCTGGAGTCTGGGCAGGGGGTATGCT. As protein: CAWSLGRGYA. The full CDR3 reads CAWSLGRGYAEQFF.